The entry that follows covers one T cell receptor beta chain sequence. This sample is drawn from a study of blood T cell repertoires in COVID-19. In the study overall: T cells, B-cell-depleted T cells, or PBMCs provided the cDNA or gDNA that served as material.

Trimming shortened V by 5 bases and J by 2 bases, and 15 bases separated the two germline ends. The CDR3 totals 15 residues. Per the germline V gene, CDR1 is SEHNR and CDR2 is FQNEAQ (reference sequence). Patients at the Seattle site were enrolled during active infection and followed longitudinally. The table came from immunoSEQ multiplex PCR; TCRdb's copy has only in-frame clones and leaves some out. Of a few hundred thousand clones listed, 80% to 85% were seen once; the top ten hold around a sixth. The receptor was derived from a person aged 65 to 79 with COVID-19, enrolled during active disease. The rearrangement joins TRBV7-9 to TRBJ2-5; TRBD1 might be the D (7 bases). The sample comprised peripheral blood. The CDR3 sequence is CASSQRQGLQETQYF. In DNA form, the CDR3 reads TGTGCCAGCAGCCAGAGACAGGGACTTCAAGAGACCCAGTACTTC.